This T cell receptor beta chain was observed in a study of blood T cells in healthy people across ages. This clonotype was found a few times. The antigen is undetermined. Next came a second PCR, run for about 7 to 11 cycles, which used a sample-barcoded 5' primer along with a J-beta primer mix. A single record per CDR3 protein comes from TCRdb applying MiXCR to the 5' RACE reads. Of 1.5 million to 2 million distinct CDR3 sequences listed, approximately 40% were seen once; the top ten hold 23%. The V segment lost 6 bases and the J segment 4 bases; nucleotides outside the gene matches: 7. CDR3 length: 15 residues. Per the germline V gene, CDR1 is MNHEY and CDR2 is SVGEGT. The study's findings and limits: The study found more naive CD4+ cells and higher diversity in long-lived than aged donors. Age showed a roughly linear inverse relationship with TCR beta diversity per million T cells.

This chain joins TRBV6-2 or TRBV6-3 and TRBJ2-1, with 9 positions matching TRBD1. This TCR derives from a human donor in good health. The sequenced material came from blood. The CDR3 spells CASSTGQGMYNEQFF. The CDR3 bases are TGTGCCAGCAGCACCGGACAGGGGATGTACAATGAGCAGTTCTTC.